The T cell receptor (beta chain) under discussion was sequenced for a study of beta chain features in type 1 diabetes. Comment on this clone: Its target is not known.

As every portion of the isolated RNA was reverse transcribed, the sequencing read expressed TCRB transcripts. Produced via immunoSEQ multiplex PCR; TCRdb's table is partial and in-frame only. The data contain 55,000 to 80,000 clones, about 50% of them singletons. Germline CDR1 reads SGHRS; CDR2 reads YFSETQ. The CDR3 runs to 15 residues. Trimming at V came to 4 bases and at J to 6 bases, leaving 6 bases not matched to a gene. Study findings and constraints: People with Type 1 diabetes carried modestly yet significantly shorter TCRB CDR3s in all four CD4+ subsets. A pattern of fewer insertions and more deletions at VDJ junctions was seen in type 1 diabetes patients. Any PCR bias toward short templates would affect both groups alike. In cDNA sequencing, cells with high TCR expression could be over-represented.

Every sorted population was more than 95% pure. This TCR came from a man aged 25-40 years with type 1 diabetes. The sequenced sample was central memory CD4+ T cells from blood. The rearrangement links TRBV5-1 to TRBJ2-1; 11 nucleotides match TRBD2. CDR3 protein: CASSPPSGRPNEQFF. The DNA for the CDR3 is TGCGCCAGCAGCCCCCCTAGCGGGAGGCCCAATGAGCAGTTCTTC.